The next 7 T cell receptor beta chains were all read from a single sample in a study of regulatory and conventional T cells in RAG deficiency. Genomic DNA came from blood conventional CD4+ T cells gated CD25-low CD127-high. Libraries were prepared by immunoSEQ multiplex PCR; TCRdb keeps only in-frame clonotypes and omits some of them. The table lists around 20,000 clones, almost 96% of them singletons. These same records also appear under a second study, on regulatory T cells. That investigation notes: The PCR used 52 TRBV and 13 TRBJ primers.

What was sequenced was CD25- CD4+ T cells sorted from blood. These receptors originate from a human donor in good health.

With respect to this clone: Different DNA sequences within this sample yield the same CDR3. This sequence joins TRBV5-3 and TRBJ1-6; TRBD1 matches 9 bases. TRBV5-3 is identified as an open reading frame with a role that is uncertain. The CDR3 contains 17 residues. Losses at the gene ends were 2 bases for V and 7 bases for J; bases not matched to a gene: 10. This chain's CDR3 is CARSFTGGATKNSPLHF. The CDR3 DNA sequence: TGTGCCAGAAGCTTTACAGGGGGCGCAACGAAAAATTCACCCCTCCACTTT.

The chain has TRBV6-5 and TRBJ1-5; D gene uncertain. This CDR3 spans 13 amino acids. V lost 0 bases and J lost 9, with 9 bases in between. Germline V gives CDR1 MNHEY, CDR2 SVGAGI. The CDR3 DNA reads TGTGCCAGCAGTTACTCCCGGGTGATGCCCCAGCATTTT. Its protein is CASSYSRVMPQHF.

This clone was recorded once. The chain has TRBV7-7 and TRBJ2-1; the D gene is possibly TRBD1 (5 bases). The germline V gene encodes CDR1 SSHAT and CDR2 FNYEAQ (reference sequence). CDR3 length: 16 amino acids. The V gene lost 2 bases and the J gene lost 2 bases, with 13 bases spanning the gap. The CDR3 DNA reads TGTGCCAGCAGCTTAACCGCGACAGCCACCTACAATGAGCAGTTCTTC. It is translated as CASSLTATATYNEQFF.

V is TRBV5-1 and J is TRBJ2-5; D is possibly TRBD2 (5 bases). V gave up 1 base and J gave up 11 bases, with 15 bases separating them. In germline, CDR1 is SGHRS, CDR2 YFSETQ. The CDR3 runs 13 residues. CDR3 amino acids: CASSLRALGEQYF. The CDR3 DNA is TGCGCCAGCAGCTTGCGGGCCCTGGGAGAGCAGTACTTC.

The V gene is TRBV10-3, the J gene TRBJ1-1; tentative D call: TRBD1 (6 bases). Germline V CDR1 and CDR2: ENHRY, SYGVKD. This CDR3 spans 14 amino acids. V lost 8 bases and J 5 bases, leaving 18 bases between the germline ends. CDR3 bases: TGTGCCATCCGGGAACGGGACACTGGAACTGAAGCTTTCTTT. Protein product: CAIRERDTGTEAFF.

This chain uses TRBV9 with TRBJ2-3; TRBD2 matches 10 bases. The V and J ends lost 4 bases and 2 bases, in that order; junction bases with no gene match: 4. This CDR3 comprises 15 residues. Germline values: CDR1 SGDLS, CDR2 YYNGEE. The CDR3 is CASSPLAGVTDTQYF. CDR3 DNA: TGTGCCAGCAGCCCTCTAGCGGGGGTCACAGATACGCAGTATTTT.

V gene TRBV7-6 combines with J gene TRBJ2-5; the match to TRBD1 covers 11 bases. Germline values: CDR1 SGHVS, CDR2 FNYEAQ. The CDR3 is 16 amino acids. V dropped 5 bases and J dropped 9; count of bases not matched to a gene: 14. The CDR3 DNA is TGTGCCAGCAGCCCCGGGACAGGGGGGGTATTTGTGGCCCAGTACTTC. This gives the protein CASSPGTGGVFVAQYF.